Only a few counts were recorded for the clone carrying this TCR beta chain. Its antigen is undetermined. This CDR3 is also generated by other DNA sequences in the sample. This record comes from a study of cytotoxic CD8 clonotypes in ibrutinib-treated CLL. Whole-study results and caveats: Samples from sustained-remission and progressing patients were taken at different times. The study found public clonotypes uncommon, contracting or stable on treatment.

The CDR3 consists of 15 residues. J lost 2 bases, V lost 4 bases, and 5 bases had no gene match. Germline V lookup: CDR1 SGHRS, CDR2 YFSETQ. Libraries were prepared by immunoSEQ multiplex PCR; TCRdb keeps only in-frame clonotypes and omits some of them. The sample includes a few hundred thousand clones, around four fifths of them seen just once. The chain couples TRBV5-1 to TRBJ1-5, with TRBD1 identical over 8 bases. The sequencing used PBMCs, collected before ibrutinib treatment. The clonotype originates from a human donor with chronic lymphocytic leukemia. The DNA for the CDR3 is TGCGCCAGCAGCCCAACAGGGGGAGGCAATCAGCCCCAGCATTTT. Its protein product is CASSPTGGGNQPQHF.